This T cell receptor beta chain originates from a study of blood T cell repertoires in COVID-19. Study details: From T cells, B-cell-depleted T cells, or PBMCs came the material, which was cDNA or gDNA.

The CDR3 sequence is 18 residues long. J was trimmed by 3 bases and V by 0 bases; bases with no gene match: 13. Germline V gene data show CDR1 as LNHNV and CDR2 as YYDKDF (reference sequence). Methods used by the authors: Using reference gene primer amplification, nucleated cell counts were estimated. Assay: immunoSEQ multiplex PCR; the TCRdb copy retains only in-frame clones and omits some. V, J and clone size are those of that table, while D and trimming were read from the DNA. This sample has under 300,000 clones, with roughly four fifths found just once. Participants, roughly 18 to 90 years old, spanned around 26 US areas.

The clonotype originates from a man between 50 and 59 years old who had recovered from COVID-19. The chain recombines TRBV15 with TRBJ1-2; 7 bases match TRBD1. Source material: PBMCs or T cells enriched from blood (not recorded which). CDR3 loop: CATSRDRQARGRDYGYTF. In DNA form, the CDR3 reads TGTGCCACCAGCAGAGATCGGCAGGCGAGGGGGCGCGACTATGGCTACACCTTC.